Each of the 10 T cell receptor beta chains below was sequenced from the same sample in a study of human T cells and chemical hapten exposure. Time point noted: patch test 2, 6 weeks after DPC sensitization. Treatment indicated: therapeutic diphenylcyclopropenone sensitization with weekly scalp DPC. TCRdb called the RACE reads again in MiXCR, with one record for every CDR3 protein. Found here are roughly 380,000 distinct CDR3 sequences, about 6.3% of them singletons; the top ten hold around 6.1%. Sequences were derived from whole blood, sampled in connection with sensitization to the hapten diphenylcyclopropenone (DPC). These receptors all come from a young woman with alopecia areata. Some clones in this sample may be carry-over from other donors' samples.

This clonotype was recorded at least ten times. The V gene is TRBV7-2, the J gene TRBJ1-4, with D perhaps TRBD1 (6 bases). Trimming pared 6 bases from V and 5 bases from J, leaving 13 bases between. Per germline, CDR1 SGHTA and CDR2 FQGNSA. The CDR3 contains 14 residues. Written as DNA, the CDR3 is TGTGCCAGCAGATCAATTGGACAGAATGAAAAACTGTTTTTT. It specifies CASRSIGQNEKLFF.

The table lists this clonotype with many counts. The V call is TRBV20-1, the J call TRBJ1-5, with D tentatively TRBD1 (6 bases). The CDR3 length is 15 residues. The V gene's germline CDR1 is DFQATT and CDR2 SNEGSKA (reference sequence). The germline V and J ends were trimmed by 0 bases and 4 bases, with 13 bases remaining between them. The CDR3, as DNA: TGCAGTGCTAGAGATAGTCGCACAGGGAATCAGCCCCAGCATTTT. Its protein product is CSARDSRTGNQPQHF.

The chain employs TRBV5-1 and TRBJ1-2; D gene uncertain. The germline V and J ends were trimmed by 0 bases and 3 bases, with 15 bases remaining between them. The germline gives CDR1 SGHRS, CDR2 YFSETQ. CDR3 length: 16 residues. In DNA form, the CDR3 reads TGCGCCAGCAGCTTGGCCGTTTATAAGGGATACTATGGCTACACCTTC. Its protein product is CASSLAVYKGYYGYTF.

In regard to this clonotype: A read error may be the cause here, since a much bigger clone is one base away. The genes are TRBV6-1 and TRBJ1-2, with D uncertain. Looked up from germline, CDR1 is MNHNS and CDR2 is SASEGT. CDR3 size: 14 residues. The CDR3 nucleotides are TGTGCCAGCAGTGAACGGGCAGAGGGCTATGTCTACACCTTC. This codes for CASSERAEGYVYTF.

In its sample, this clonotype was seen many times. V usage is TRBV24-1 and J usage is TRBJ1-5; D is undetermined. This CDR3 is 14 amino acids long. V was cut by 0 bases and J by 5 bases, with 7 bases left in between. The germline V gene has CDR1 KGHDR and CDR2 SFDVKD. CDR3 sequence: CATSDLEHDQPQHF. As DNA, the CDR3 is TGTGCCACCAGTGATTTGGAGCATGATCAGCCCCAGCATTTT.

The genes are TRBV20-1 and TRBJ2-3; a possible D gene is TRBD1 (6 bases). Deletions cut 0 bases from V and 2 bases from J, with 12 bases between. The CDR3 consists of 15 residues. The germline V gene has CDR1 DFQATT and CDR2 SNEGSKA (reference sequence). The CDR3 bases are TGCAGTGCTAGAGACACAAGGACAGACACAGATACGCAGTATTTT. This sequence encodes CSARDTRTDTDTQYF.

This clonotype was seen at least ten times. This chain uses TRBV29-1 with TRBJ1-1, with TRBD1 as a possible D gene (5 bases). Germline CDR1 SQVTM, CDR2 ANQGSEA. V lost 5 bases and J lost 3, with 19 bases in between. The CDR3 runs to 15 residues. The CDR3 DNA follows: TGCAGCGTTAGGCAGGGCACTTTTGGTGACACTGAAGCTTTCTTT. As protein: CSVRQGTFGDTEAFF.

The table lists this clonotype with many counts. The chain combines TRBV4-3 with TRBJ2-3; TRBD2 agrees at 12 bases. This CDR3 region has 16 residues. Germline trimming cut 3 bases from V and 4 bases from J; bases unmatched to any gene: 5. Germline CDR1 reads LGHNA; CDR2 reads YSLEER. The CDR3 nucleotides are TGCGCCAGCAGCCACACCCTAGCGGGGGGGCCAGATACGCAGTATTTT. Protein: CASSHTLAGGPDTQYF.

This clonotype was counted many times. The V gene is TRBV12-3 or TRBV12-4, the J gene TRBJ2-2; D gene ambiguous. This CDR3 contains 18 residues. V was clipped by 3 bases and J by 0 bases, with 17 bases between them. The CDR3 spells CASSFWWLGRPNTGELFF. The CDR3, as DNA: TGTGCCAGCAGTTTTTGGTGGCTGGGCCGGCCGAACACCGGGGAGCTGTTTTTT.

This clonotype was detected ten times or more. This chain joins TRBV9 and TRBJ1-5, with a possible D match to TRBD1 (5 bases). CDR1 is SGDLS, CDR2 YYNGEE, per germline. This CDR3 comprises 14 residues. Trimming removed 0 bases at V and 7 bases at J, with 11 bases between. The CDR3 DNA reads TGTGCCAGCAGCGTAGGGCAGGGAGACCAGCCCCAGCATTTT. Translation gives CASSVGQGDQPQHF. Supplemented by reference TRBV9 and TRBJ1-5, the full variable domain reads DSGVTQTPKHLITATGQRVTLRCSPRSGDLSVYWYQQSLDQGLQFLIQYYNGEERAKGNILERFSAQQFPDLHSELNLSSLELGDSALYFCASSVGQGDQPQHFGDGTRLSIL.